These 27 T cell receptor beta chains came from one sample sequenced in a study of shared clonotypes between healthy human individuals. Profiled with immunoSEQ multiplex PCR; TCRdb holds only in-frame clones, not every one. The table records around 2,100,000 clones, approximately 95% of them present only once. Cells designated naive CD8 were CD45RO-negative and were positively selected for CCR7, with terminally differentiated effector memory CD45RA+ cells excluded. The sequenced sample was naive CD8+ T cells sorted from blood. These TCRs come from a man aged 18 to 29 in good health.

For the CDR3, the DNA is TGTGCCAGCAGCTTGAGGGGGGTCGGGGAGCTGTTTTTT. Protein: CASSLRGVGELFF. V gene TRBV5-4 combines with J gene TRBJ2-2; D tentatively reads TRBD1 or TRBD2 (6 bases each). The germline V and J ends were trimmed by 1 base and 7 bases, with 8 bases remaining between them. Germline V gene sequence: CDR1 SGHNT, CDR2 YYREEE (reference sequence). CDR3 length: 13 residues.

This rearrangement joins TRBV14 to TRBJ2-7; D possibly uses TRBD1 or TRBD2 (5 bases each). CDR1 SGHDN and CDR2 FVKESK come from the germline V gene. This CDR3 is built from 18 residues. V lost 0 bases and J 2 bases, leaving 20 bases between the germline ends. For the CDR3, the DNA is TGTGCCAGCAGCCAAGAAGTGGGGTTAGAGGGGATGACCTACGAGCAGTACTTC. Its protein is CASSQEVGLEGMTYEQYF.

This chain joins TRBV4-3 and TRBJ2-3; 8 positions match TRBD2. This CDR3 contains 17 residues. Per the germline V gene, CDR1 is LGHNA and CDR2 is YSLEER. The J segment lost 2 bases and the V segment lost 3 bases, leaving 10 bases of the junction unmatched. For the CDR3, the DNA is TGCGCCAGCAGCCAGGCCCCACTAGCGGTCCTCACAGATACGCAGTATTTT. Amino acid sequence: CASSQAPLAVLTDTQYF.

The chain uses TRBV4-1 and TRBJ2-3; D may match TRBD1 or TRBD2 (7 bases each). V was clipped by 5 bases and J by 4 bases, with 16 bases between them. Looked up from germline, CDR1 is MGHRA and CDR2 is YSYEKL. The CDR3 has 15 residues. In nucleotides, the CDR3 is TGCGCCAGCAGCTACGAACAGGGGAGGGCAGATACGCAGTATTTT. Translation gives CASSYEQGRADTQYF.

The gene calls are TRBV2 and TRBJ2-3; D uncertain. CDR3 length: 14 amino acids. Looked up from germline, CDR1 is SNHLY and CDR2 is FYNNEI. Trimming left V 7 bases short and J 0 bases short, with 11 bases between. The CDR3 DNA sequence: TGTGCCAGCATTGAGAATCCTAGCACAGATACGCAGTATTTT. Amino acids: CASIENPSTDTQYF.

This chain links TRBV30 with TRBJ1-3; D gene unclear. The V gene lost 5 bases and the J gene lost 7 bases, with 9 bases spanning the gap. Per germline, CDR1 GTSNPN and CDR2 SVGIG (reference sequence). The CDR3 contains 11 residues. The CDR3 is CAWDIRNTIYF. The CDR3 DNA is TGTGCCTGGGACATTCGGAACACCATATATTTT.

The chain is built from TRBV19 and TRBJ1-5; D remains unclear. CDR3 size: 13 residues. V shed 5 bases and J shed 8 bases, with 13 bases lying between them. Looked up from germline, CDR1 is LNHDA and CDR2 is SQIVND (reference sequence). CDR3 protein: CASSFWLREPQHF. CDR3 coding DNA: TGTGCCAGTAGTTTTTGGTTACGGGAGCCCCAGCATTTT.

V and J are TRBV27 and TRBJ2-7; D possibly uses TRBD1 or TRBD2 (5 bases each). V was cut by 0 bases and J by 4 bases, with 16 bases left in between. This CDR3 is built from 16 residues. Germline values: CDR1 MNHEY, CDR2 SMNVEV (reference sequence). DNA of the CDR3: TGTGCCAGCAGTTTATCGGCAGGGACCTTACTATACGAGCAGTACTTC. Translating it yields CASSLSAGTLLYEQYF.

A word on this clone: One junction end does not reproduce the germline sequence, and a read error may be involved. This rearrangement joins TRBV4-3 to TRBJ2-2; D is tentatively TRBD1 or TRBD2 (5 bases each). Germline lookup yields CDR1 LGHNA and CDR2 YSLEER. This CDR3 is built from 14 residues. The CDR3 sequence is CASSQGTGTAELFF. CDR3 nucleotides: TGCGCCAGCAGCCAGGGGACGGGAACCGCGGAGCTGTTTTTT.

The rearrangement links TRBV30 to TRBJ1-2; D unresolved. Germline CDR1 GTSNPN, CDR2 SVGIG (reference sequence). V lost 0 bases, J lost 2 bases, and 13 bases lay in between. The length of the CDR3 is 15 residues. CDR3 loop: CAWSVVAGVNYGYTF. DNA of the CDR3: TGTGCCTGGAGTGTTGTGGCAGGAGTCAACTATGGCTACACCTTC.

CDR3 residues: CASRGTASNQPQHF. The CDR3 DNA is TGTGCCAGCAGAGGGACAGCTAGCAATCAGCCCCAGCATTTT. The V and J genes are TRBV28 and TRBJ1-5; 7 bases agree with TRBD1. This CDR3 has 14 residues. Germline V lookup: CDR1 MDHEN, CDR2 SYDVKM. The V segment lost 6 bases and the J segment 0 bases; nucleotides outside the gene matches: 2. The whole variable domain, filled in from reference TRBV28 and TRBJ1-5, reads DVKVTQSSRYLVKRTGEKVFLECVQDMDHENMFWYRQDPGLGLRLIYFSYDVKMKEKGDIPEGYSVSREKKERFSLILESASTNQTSMYLCASRGTASNQPQHFGDGTRLSIL.

The CDR3 here is CASSYSEGIEGYTF. CDR3 nucleotides: TGTGCCAGCAGTTACTCGGAGGGGATTGAAGGCTACACCTTC. The chain joins TRBV6-5 to TRBJ1-2; TRBD1 is a possible D gene (5 bases). Germline CDR1 reads MNHEY; CDR2 reads SVGAGI. V lost 0 bases, J lost 8 bases, and 13 bases lay in between. The CDR3 consists of 14 residues.

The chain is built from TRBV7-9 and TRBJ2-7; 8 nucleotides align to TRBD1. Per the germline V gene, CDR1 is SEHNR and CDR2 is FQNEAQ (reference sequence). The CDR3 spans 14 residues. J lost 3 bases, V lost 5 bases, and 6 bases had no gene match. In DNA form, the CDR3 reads TGTGCCAGCAGCCCGGACAGGGAGTTCTACGAGCAGTACTTC. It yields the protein CASSPDREFYEQYF.

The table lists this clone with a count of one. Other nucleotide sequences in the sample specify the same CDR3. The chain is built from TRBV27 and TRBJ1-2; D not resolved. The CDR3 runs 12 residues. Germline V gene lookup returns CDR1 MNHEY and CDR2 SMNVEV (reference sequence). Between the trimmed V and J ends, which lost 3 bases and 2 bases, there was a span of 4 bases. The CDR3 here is CASSFNNYGYTF. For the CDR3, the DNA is TGTGCCAGCAGTTTTAACAACTATGGCTACACCTTC.

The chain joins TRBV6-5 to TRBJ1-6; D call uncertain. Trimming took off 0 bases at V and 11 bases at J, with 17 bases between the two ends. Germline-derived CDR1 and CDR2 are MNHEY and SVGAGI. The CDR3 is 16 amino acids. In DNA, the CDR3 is TGTGCCAGCAGTTACTCGACTAATCCGGCGGTGACACCCCTCCACTTT. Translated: CASSYSTNPAVTPLHF.

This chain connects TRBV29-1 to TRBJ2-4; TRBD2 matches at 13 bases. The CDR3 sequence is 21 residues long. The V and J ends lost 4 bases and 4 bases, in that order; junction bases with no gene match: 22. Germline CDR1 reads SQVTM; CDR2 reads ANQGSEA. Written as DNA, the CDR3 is TGCAGCGTTGTCTTCTGGACTAGCGGGGGAACTGACACGACCACAAAAAACATTCAGTACTTC. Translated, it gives CSVVFWTSGGTDTTTKNIQYF.

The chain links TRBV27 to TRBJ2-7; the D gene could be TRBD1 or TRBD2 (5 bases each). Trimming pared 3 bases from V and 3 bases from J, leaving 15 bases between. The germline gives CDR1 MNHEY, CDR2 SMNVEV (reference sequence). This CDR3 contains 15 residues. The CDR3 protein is CASSFSGDGGYEQYF. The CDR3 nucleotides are TGTGCCAGCAGTTTCTCCGGGGACGGAGGCTACGAGCAGTACTTC.

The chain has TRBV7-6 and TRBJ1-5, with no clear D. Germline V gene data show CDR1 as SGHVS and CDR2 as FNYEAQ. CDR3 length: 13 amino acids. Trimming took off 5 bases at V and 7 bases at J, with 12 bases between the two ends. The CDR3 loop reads CASSLEEWQPQHF. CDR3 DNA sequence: TGTGCCAGCAGCCTCGAAGAGTGGCAGCCCCAGCATTTT.

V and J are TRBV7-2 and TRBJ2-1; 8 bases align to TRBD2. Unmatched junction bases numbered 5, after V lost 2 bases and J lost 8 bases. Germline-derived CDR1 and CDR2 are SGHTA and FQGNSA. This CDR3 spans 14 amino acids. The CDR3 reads CASSLQTSVDEQFF. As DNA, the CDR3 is TGTGCCAGCAGCTTACAGACTAGCGTGGATGAGCAGTTCTTC.

The CDR3 DNA follows: TGTGCCAGCAGTATGAGGGACACCCAAGAGACCCAGTACTTC. It encodes CASSMRDTQETQYF. The V call is TRBV27, the J call TRBJ2-5; weak D call: TRBD1 (6 bases). CDR1 and CDR2 (germline): MNHEY, SMNVEV (reference sequence). The CDR3 sequence is 14 residues long. Between the trimmed V and J ends, which lost 5 bases and 1 base, there was a span of 11 bases.

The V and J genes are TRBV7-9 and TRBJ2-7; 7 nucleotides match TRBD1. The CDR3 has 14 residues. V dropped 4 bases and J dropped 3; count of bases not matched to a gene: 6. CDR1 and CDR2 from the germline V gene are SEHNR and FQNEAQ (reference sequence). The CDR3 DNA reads TGTGCCAGCAGCTCACCGGGACAGATCTACGAGCAGTACTTC. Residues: CASSSPGQIYEQYF.

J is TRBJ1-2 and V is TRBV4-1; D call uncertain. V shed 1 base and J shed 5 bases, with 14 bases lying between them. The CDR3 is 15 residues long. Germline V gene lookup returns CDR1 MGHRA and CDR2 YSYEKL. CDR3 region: CASSQVLTAEYGYTF. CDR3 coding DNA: TGCGCCAGCAGCCAAGTACTCACGGCCGAATATGGCTACACCTTC.

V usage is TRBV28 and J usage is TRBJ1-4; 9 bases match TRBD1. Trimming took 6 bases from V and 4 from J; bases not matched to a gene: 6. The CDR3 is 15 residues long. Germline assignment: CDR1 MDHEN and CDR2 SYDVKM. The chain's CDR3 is CASRETGGDNEKLFF. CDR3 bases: TGTGCCAGCAGGGAAACAGGGGGCGATAATGAAAAACTGTTTTTT. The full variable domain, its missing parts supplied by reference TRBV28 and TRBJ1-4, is DVKVTQSSRYLVKRTGEKVFLECVQDMDHENMFWYRQDPGLGLRLIYFSYDVKMKEKGDIPEGYSVSREKKERFSLILESASTNQTSMYLCASRETGGDNEKLFFGSGTQLSVL.

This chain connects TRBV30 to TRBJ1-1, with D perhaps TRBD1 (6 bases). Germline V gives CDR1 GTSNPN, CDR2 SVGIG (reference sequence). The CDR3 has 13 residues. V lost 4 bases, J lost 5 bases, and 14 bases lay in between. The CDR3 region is CAWTTGIRTEAFF. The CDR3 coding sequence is TGTGCCTGGACTACAGGGATAAGAACTGAAGCTTTCTTT.

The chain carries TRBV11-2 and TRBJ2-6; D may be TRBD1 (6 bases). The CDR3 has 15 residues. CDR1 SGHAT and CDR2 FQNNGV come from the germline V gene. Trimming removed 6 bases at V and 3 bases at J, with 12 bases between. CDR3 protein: CASSLTGYGANVLTF. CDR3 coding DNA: TGTGCCAGCAGTCTAACAGGGTATGGGGCCAACGTCCTGACTTTC.

The CDR3 DNA follows: TGTGCCAGCAGCTTTCAGCCGGGACTAGGCCCCAAAAACATTCAGTACTTC. As protein: CASSFQPGLGPKNIQYF. V and J are TRBV13 and TRBJ2-4, with 8 bases aligning to TRBD2. Trimming removed 3 bases from V and 2 bases from J; junction bases left unmatched: 9. Germline assignment: CDR1 PRHDT and CDR2 FYEKMQ (reference sequence). This CDR3 has 17 residues.

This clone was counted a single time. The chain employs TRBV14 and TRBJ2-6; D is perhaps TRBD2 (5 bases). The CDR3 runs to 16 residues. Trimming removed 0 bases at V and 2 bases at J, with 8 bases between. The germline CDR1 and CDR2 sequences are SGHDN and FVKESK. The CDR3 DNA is TGTGCCAGCAGCCAAGATTCCGGGGCTGGGGCCAACGTCCTGACTTTC. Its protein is CASSQDSGAGANVLTF. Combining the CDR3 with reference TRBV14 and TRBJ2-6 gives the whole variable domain EAGVTQFPSHSVIEKGQTVTLRCDPISGHDNLYWYRRVMGKEIKFLLHFVKESKQDESGMPNNRFLAERTGGTYSTLKVQPAELEDSGVYFCASSQDSGAGANVLTFGAGSRLTVL.